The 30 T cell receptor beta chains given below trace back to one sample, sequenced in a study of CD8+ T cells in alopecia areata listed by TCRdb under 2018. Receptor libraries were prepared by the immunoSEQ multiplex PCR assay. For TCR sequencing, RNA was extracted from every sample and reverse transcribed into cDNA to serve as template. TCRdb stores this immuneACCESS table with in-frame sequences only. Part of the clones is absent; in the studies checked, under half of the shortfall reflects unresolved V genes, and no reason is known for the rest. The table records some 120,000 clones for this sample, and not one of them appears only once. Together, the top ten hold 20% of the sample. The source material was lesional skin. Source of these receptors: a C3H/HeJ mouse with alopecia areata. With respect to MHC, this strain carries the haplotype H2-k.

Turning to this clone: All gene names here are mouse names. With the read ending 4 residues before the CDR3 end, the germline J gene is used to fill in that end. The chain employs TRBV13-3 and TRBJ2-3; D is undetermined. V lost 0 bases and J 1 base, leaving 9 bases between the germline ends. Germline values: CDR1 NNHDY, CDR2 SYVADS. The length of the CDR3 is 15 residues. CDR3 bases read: TGTGCCAGCAGTGATGTGAGGGTGGGTGCAGAA. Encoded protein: CASSDVRVGAE. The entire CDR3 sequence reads CASSDVRVGAETLYF.

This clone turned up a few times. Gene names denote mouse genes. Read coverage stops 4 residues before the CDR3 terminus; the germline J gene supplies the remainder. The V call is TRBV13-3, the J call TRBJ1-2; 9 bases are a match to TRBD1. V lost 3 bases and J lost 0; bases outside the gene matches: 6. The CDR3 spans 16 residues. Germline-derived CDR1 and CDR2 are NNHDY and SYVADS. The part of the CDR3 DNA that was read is TGTGCCAGCAGTGGTTCGGGACAGGGAGCAAACTCC. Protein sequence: CASSGSGQGANS. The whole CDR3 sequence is CASSGSGQGANSDYTF.

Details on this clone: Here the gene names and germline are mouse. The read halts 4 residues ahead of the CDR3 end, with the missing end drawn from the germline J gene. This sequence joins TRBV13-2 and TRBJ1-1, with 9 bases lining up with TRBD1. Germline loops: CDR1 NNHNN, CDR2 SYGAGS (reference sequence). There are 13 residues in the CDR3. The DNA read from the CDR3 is TGTGCCAGCGGTGGGGGACAGGGCGCA. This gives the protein CASGGGQGA. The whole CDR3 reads CASGGGQGAEVFF.

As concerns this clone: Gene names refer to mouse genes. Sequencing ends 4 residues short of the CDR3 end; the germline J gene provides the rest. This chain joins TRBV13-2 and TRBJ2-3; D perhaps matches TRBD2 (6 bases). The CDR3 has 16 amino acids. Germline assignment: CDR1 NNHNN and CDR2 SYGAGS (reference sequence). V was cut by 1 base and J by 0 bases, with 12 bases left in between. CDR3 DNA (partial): TGTGCCAGCGGTGATTGGATGGGGGTCAGTGCAGAA. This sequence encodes CASGDWMGVSAE. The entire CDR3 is CASGDWMGVSAETLYF.

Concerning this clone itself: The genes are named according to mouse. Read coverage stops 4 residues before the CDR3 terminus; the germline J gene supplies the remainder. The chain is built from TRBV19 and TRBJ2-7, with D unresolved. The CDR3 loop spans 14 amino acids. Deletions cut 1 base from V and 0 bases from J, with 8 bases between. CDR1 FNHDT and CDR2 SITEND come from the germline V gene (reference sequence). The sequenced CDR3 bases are TGTGCCAGCAGTATACCAGAGAGCTCCTAT. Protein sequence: CASSIPESSY. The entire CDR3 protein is CASSIPESSYEQYF.

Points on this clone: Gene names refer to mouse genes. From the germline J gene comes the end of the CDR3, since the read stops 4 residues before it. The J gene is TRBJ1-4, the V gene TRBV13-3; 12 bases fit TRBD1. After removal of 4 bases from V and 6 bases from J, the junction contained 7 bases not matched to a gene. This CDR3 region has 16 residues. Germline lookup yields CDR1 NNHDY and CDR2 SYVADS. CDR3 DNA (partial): TGTGCCAGCAGTCTTCCGGGACAGGGGGCTGACGAA. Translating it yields CASSLPGQGADE. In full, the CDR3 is CASSLPGQGADERLFF.

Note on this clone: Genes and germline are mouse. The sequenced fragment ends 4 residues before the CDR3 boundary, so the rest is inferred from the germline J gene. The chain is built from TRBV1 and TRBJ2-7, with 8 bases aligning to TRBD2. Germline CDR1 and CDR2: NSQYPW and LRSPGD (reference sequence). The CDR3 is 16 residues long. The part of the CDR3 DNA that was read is TGCACCTGCAGTGCAGATCTGCACTGGGGGCCATAT. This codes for CTCSADLHWGPY. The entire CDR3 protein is CTCSADLHWGPYEQYF. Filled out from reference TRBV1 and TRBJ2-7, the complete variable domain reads VTLLEQNPRWRLVPRGQAVNLRCILKNSQYPWMSWYQQDLQKQLQWLFTLRSPGDKEVKSLPGADYLATRVTDTELRLQVANMSQGRTLYCTCSADLHWGPYEQYFGPGTRLTVL.

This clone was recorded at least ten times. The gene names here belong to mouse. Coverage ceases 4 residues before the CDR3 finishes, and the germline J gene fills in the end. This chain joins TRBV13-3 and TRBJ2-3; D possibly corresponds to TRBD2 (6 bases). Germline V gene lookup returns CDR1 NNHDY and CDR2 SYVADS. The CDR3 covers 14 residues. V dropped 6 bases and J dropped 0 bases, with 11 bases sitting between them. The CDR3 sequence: CASTTGPSAETLYF. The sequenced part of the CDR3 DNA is TGTGCCAGCACCACTGGGCCTAGTGCAGAA.

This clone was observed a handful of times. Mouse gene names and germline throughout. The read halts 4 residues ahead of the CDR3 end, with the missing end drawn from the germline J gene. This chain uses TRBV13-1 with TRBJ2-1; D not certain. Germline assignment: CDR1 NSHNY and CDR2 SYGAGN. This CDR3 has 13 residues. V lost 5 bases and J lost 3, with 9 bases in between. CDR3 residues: CASRDNLYAEQFF. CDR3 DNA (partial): TGTGCCAGCAGAGACAACCTCTATGCT.

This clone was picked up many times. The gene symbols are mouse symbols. The CDR3 loop reads CASSFREGAETLYF. The CDR3 DNA, read in part, is TGTGCCAGCAGCTTCAGGGAGGGTGCAGAA. The V call is TRBV13-3, the J call TRBJ2-3; D is possibly TRBD1 (5 bases). The read falls 4 residues short of the CDR3 end, and the missing part is taken from the germline J gene. This CDR3 comprises 14 residues. The germline V gene encodes CDR1 NNHDY and CDR2 SYVADS. V shed 5 bases and J shed 1 base, with 11 bases lying between them.

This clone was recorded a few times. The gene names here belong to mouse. CDR3 DNA (partial): TGTGCCAGCTCACAAAACTCC. Its translation is CASSQNS. The whole CDR3 sequence reads CASSQNSDYTF. The chain recombines TRBV13-3 with TRBJ1-2; D is ambiguous. The CDR3 end lies 4 residues beyond the end of the read and is filled in from the germline J gene. Trimming pared 7 bases from V and 1 base from J, leaving 5 bases between. Germline CDR1 reads NNHDY; CDR2 reads SYVADS. The CDR3 runs to 11 residues.

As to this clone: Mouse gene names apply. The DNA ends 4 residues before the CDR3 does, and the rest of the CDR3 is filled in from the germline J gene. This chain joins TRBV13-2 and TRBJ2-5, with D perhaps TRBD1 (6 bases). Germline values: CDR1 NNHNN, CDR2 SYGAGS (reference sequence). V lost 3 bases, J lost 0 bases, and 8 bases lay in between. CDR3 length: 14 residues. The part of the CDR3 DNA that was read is TGTGCCAGCGGTGGCACAGGGAACCAAGAC. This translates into CASGGTGNQD. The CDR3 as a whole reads CASGGTGNQDTQYF.

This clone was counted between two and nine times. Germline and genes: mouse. The CDR3 region is CASSDAGTGGIDTQYF. The part of the CDR3 DNA that was read is TGTGCCAGCAGTGATGCTGGGACAGGGGGCATAGAC. This chain connects TRBV13-3 to TRBJ2-5; the match to TRBD1 covers 12 bases. Read coverage stops 4 residues before the CDR3 terminus; the germline J gene supplies the remainder. CDR1 is NNHDY, CDR2 SYVADS, per germline. The CDR3 length is 16 residues.

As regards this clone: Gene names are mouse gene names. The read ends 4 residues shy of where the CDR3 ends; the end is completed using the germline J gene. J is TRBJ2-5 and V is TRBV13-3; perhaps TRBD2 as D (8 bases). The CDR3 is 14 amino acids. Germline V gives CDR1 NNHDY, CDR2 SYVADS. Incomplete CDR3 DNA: TGTGCCAGCAGTGATGCAGGGGGGGCCGAC. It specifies CASSDAGGAD. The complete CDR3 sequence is CASSDAGGADTQYF.

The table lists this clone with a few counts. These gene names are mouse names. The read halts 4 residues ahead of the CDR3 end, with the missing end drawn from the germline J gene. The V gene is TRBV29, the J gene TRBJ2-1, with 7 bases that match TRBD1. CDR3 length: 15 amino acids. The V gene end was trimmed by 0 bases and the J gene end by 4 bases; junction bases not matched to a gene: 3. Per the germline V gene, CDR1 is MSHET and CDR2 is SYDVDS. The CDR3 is CASSLSGQKYAEQFF. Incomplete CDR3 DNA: TGTGCTAGCAGTTTATCGGGACAGAAATATGCT.

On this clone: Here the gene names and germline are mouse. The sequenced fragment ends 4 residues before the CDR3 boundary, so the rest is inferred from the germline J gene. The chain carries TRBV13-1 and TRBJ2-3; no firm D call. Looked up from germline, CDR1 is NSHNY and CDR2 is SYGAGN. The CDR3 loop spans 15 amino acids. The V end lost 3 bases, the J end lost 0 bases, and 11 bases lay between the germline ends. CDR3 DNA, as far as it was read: TGTGCCAGCAGTGCAGACTTTTCTAGTGCAGAA. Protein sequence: CASSADFSSAE. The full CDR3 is CASSADFSSAETLYF.

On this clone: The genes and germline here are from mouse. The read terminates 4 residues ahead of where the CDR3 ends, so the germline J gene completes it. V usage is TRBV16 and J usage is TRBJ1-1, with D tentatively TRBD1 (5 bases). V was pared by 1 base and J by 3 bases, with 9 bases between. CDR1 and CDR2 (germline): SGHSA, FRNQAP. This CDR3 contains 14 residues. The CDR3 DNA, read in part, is TGTGCAAGCAGCTTAGGGGGAGGGGACACA. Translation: CASSLGGGDT. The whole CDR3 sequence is CASSLGGGDTEVFF.

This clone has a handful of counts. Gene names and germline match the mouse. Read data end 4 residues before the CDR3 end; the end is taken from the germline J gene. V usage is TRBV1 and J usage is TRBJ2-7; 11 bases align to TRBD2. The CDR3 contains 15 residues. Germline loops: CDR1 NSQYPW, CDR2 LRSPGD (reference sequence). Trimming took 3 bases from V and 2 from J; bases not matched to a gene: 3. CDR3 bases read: TGCACCTGCAGTGCGGACTGGGGGGCAACCTAT. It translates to CTCSADWGATY. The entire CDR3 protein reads CTCSADWGATYEQYF.

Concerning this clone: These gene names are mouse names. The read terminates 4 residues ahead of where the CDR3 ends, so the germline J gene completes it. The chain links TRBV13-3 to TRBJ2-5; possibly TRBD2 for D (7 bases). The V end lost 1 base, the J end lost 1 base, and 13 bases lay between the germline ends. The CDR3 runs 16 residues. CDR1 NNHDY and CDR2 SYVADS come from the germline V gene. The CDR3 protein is CASSDMGGAYQDTQYF. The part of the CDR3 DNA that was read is TGTGCCAGCAGTGATATGGGGGGCGCGTACCAAGAC.

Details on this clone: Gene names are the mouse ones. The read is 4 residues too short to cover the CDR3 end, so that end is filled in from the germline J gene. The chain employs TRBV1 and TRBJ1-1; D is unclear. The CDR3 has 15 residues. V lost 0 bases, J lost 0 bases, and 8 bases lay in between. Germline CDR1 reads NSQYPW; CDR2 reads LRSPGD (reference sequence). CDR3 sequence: CTCSADSVANTEVFF. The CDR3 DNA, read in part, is TGCACCTGCAGTGCAGATTCAGTTGCAAACACA.

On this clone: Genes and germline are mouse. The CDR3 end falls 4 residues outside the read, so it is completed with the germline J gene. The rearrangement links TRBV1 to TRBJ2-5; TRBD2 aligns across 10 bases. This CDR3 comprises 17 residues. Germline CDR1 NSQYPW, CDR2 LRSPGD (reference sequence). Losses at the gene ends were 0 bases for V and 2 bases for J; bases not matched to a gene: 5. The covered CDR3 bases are TGCACCTGCAGTGCAGAAGACTGGGGGGCCTCCCAAGAC. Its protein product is CTCSAEDWGASQD. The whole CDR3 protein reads CTCSAEDWGASQDTQYF.

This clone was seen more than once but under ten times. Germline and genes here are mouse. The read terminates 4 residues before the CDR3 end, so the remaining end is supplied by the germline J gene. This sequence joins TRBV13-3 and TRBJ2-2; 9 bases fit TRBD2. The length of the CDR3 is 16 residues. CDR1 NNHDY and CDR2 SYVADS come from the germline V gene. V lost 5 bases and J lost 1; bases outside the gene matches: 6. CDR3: CASSPDWGRNTGQLYF. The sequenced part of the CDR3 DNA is TGTGCCAGCAGCCCTGACTGGGGGAGAAACACCGGG.

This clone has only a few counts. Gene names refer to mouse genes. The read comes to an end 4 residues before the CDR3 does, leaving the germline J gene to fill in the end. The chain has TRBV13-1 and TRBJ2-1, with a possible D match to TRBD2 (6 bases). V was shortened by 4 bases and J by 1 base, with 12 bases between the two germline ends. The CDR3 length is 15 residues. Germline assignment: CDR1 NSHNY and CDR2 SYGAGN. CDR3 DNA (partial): TGTGCCAGCAGTCCTGGACTGCTCAACTATGCT. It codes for CASSPGLLNYA. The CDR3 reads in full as CASSPGLLNYAEQFF.

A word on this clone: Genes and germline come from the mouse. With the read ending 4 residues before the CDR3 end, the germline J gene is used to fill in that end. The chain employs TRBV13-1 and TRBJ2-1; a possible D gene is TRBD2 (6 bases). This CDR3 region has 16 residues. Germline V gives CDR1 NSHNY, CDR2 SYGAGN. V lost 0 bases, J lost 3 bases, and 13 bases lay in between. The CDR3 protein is CASSDARGGGYAEQFF. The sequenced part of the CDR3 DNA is TGTGCCAGCAGTGATGCAAGGGGTGGGGGCTATGCT.

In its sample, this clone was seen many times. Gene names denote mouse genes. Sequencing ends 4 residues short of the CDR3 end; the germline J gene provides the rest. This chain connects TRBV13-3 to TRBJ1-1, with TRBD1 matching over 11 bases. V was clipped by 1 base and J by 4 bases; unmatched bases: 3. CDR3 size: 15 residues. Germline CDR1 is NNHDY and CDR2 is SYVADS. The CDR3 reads CASSDWDRGSTEVFF. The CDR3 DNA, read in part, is TGTGCCAGCAGTGATTGGGACAGGGGGAGCACA.

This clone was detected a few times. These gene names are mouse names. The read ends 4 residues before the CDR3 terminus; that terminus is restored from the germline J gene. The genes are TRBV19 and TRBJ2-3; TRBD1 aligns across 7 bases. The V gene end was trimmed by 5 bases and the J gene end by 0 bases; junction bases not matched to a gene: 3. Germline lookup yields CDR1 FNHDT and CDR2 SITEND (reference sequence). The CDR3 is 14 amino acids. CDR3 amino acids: CASRDRNSAETLYF. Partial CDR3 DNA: TGTGCCAGCAGGGACAGGAATAGTGCAGAA. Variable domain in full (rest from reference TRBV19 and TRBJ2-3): GGIITQTPKFLIGQEGQKLTLKCQQNFNHDTMYWYRQDSGKGLRLIYYSITENDLQKGDLSEGYDASREKKSSFSLTVTSAQKNEMAVFLCASRDRNSAETLYFGSGTRLTVL.

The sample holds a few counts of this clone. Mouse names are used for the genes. The sequenced part of the CDR3 DNA is TGTGCCAGCAGTGATACCATAACTAGTGCAGAA. Protein product: CASSDTITSAE. The entire CDR3 reads CASSDTITSAETLYF. The J gene is TRBJ2-3, the V gene TRBV13-3; D remains ambiguous. The read halts 4 residues ahead of the CDR3 end, with the missing end drawn from the germline J gene. The CDR3 spans 15 residues. From germline, CDR1 is NNHDY and CDR2 SYVADS. The ends were cut back, 1 base at V and 0 bases at J, with 9 bases in the middle.

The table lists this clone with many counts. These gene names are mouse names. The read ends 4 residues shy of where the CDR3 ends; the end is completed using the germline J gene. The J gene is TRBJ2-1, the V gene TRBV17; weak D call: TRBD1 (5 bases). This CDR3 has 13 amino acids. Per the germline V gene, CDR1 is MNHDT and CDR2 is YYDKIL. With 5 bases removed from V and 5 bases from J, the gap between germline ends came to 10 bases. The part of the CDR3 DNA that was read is TGTGCTAGCAGTCCTCAGGGAGATGCT. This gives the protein CASSPQGDA. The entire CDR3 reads CASSPQGDAEQFF.

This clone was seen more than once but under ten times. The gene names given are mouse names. The CDR3 loop reads CASGDADWLNYAEQFF. The CDR3 DNA, read in part, is TGTGCCAGCGGTGACGCTGACTGGCTTAACTATGCT. The chain uses TRBV13-2 and TRBJ2-1, with D perhaps matching TRBD2 (6 bases). Read sequence stops 4 residues before the CDR3 end, and the germline J gene provides the missing end. Germline V CDR1 and CDR2: NNHNN, SYGAGS (reference sequence). The CDR3 runs 16 residues. The V gene lost 2 bases and the J gene lost 0 bases, with 12 bases spanning the gap.

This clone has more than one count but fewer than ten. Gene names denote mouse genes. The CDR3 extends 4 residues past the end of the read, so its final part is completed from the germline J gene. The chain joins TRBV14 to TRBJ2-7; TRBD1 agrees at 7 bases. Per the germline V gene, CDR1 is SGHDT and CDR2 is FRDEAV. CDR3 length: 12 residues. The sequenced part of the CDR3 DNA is TGTGCCAGCAGTTTGACAGGGTAT. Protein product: CASSLTGY. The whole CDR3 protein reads CASSLTGYEQYF.